This T cell receptor (beta chain) was identified during a study of human T cells and chemical hapten exposure. About the research overall: Per-sample TCR yields varied mainly from small pooled library volume differences.

Someone pulled total RNA out of unfractionated whole blood. Notes on the study in general: Following DPC sensitization, TCRs present above 1 in 1000 frequency showed no change.

This clonotype was observed a handful of times. Its antigen is undetermined. Germline V gene data show CDR1 as SGHRS and CDR2 as YFSETQ. J was trimmed by 8 bases and V by 3 bases; bases with no gene match: 7. The CDR3 has 14 amino acids. It was the library that attached unique molecular identifiers to individual cDNA molecules. Study processing details: With a range of roughly 23,224 to 690,600, the median per sample was around 97,000 TCRs. Each CDR3 protein is one row after TCRdb ran MiXCR on the 5' RACE reads. The V and J calls follow TCRdb's processing rather than the paper's. This sample carries tens of thousands of distinct CDR3 sequences, more than 7.5% of them seen once, and the ten largest clones take under 3%.

The chain has TRBV5-1 and TRBJ1-1; TRBD1 matches at 10 bases. This clonotype originated in a male donor in good health. The CDR3: CASSWMTGGAEAFF. The CDR3 nucleotides read TGCGCCAGCAGCTGGATGACAGGGGGCGCGGAAGCTTTCTTT.